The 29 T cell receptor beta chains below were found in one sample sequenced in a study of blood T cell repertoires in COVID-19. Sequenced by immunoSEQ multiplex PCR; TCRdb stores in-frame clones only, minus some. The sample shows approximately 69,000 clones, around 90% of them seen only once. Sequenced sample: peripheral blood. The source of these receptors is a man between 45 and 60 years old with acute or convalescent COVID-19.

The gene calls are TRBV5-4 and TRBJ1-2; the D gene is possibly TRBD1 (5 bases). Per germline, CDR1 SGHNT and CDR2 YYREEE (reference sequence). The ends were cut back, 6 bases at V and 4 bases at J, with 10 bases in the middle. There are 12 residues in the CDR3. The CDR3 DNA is TGTGCCAGCATGGGGGGGACCTATGGCTACACCTTC. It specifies CASMGGTYGYTF.

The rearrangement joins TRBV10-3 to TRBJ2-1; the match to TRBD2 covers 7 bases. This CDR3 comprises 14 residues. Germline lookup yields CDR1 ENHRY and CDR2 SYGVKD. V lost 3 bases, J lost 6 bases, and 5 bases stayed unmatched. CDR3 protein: CAISEGREANEQFF. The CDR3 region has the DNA TGTGCCATCAGTGAAGGCCGGGAGGCCAATGAGCAGTTCTTC.

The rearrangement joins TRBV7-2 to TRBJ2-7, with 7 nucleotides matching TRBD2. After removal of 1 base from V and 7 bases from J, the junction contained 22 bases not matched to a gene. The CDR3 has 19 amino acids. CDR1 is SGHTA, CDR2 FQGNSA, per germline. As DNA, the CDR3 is TGTGCCAGCAGCTTAGGATGGGACTACTTTTCTGAGGATGCGGGGGAGCAGTACTTC. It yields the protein CASSLGWDYFSEDAGEQYF.

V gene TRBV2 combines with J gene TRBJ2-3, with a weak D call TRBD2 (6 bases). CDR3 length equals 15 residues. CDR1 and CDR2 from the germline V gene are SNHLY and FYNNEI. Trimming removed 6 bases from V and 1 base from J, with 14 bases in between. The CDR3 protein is CASRAMGGGTDTQYF. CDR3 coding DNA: TGTGCCAGCAGGGCAATGGGGGGTGGCACAGATACGCAGTATTTT.

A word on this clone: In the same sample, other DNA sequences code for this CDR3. This chain's CDR3 is CASSLGQNTEAFF. The CDR3 coding sequence is TGTGCCAGCAGTTTGGGACAGAACACTGAAGCTTTCTTT. The V and J genes are TRBV27 and TRBJ1-1; a possible D gene is TRBD1 (6 bases). Germline V gene data show CDR1 as MNHEY and CDR2 as SMNVEV (reference sequence). V was pared by 3 bases and J by 1 base, with 6 bases between. This CDR3 has 13 residues.

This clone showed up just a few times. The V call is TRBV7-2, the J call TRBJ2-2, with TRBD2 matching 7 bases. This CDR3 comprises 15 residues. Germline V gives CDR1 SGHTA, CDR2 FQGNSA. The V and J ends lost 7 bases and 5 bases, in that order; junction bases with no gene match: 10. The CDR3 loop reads CASNPWGRETGELFF. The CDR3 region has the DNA TGTGCCAGCAACCCTTGGGGGAGGGAAACCGGGGAGCTGTTTTTT.

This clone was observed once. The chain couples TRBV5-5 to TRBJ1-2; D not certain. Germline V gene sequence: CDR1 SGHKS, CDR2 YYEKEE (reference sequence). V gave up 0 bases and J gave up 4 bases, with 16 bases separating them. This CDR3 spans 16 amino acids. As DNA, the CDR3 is TGTGCCAGCAGCTTGGGGCACGGGGAAGCCCTCTATGGCTACACCTTC. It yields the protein CASSLGHGEALYGYTF.

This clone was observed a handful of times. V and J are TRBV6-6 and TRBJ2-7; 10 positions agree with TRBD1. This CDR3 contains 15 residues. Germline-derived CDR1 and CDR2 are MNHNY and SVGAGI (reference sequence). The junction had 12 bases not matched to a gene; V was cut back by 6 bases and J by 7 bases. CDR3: CASRELGQGVYEQYF. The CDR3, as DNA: TGTGCCAGCAGGGAGTTAGGACAGGGGGTATATGAGCAGTACTTC.

The CDR3 DNA is TGTGCCAGCAGCTCGGGACAGGGAAATCAGCCCCAGCATTTT. Translating gives CASSSGQGNQPQHF. This chain uses TRBV5-4 with TRBJ1-5; 9 positions match TRBD1. Germline CDR1 and CDR2: SGHNT and YYREEE (reference sequence). The CDR3 extends over 14 amino acids. With V trimmed by 3 bases and J by 4 bases, 2 bases remained unmatched.

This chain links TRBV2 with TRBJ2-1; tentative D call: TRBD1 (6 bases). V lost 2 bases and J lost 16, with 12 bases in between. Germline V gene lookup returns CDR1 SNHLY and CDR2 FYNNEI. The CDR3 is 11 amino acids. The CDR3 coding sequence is TGTGCCAGCAGTGAACGGGACATTGAATTCTTC. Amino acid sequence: CASSERDIEFF.

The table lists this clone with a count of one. DNA for the CDR3: TGTGCCACCAGCAGAGAAGTCGGCGGGGCCTACGAGCAGTACTTC. This translates into CATSREVGGAYEQYF. This chain links TRBV15 with TRBJ2-7; tentatively, D is TRBD2 (6 bases). The V and J ends lost 0 bases and 2 bases respectively, with 11 bases between them. This CDR3 contains 15 residues. From germline, CDR1 is LNHNV and CDR2 YYDKDF (reference sequence). The whole variable domain, filled in from reference TRBV15 and TRBJ2-7, reads DAMVIQNPRYQVTQFGKPVTLSCSQTLNHNVMYWYQQKSSQAPKLLFHYYDKDFNNEADTPDNFQSRRPNTSFCFLDIRSPGLGDTAMYLCATSREVGGAYEQYFGPGTRLTVT.

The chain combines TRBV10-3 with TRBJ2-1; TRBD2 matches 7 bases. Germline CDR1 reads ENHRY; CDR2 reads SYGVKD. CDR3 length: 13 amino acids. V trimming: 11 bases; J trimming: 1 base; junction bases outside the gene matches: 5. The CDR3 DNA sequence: TGTGCCGTCCGACTAGCTTCCTACAATGAGCAGTTCTTC. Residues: CAVRLASYNEQFF.

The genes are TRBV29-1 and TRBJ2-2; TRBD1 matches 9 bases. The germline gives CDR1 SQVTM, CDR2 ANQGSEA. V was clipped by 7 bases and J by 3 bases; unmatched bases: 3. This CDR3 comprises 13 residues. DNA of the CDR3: TGCAGCGCCAGGACAGGGGACACCGGGGAGCTGTTTTTT. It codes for CSARTGDTGELFF.

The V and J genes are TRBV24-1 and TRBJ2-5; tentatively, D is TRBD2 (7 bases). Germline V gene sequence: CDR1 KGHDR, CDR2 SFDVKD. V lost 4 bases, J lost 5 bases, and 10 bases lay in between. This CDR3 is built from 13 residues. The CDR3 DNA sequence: TGTGCCACCAGTGACGGGGGGCTGGAGACCCAGTACTTC. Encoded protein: CATSDGGLETQYF.

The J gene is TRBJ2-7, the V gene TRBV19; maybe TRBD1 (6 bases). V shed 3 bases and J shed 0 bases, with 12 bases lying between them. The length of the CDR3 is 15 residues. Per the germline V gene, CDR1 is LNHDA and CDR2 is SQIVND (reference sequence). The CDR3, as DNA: TGTGCCAGTAGTATGTTACAGGGCTTCTCCTACGAGCAGTACTTC. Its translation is CASSMLQGFSYEQYF.

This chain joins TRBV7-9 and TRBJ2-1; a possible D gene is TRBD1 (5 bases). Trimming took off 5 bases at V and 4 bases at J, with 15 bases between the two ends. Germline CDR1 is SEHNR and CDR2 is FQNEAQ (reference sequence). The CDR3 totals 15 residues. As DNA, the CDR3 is TGTGCCAGCAGCACACAGGTTGGGGCGTACAATGAGCAGTTCTTC. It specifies CASSTQVGAYNEQFF.

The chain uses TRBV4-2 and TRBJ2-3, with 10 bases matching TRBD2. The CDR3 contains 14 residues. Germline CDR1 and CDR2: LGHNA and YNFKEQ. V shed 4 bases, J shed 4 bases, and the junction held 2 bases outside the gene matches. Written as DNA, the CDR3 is TGTGCCAGCAGCCCTGGGACTAGCGCAGATACGCAGTATTTT. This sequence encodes CASSPGTSADTQYF.

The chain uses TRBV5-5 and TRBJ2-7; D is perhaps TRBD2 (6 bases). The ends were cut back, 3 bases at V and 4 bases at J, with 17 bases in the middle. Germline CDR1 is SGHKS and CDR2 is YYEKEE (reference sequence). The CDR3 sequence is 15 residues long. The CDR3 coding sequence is TGTGCCAGCAGCTACTCGGGGGAGACCTTTTACGAGCAGTACTTC. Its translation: CASSYSGETFYEQYF.

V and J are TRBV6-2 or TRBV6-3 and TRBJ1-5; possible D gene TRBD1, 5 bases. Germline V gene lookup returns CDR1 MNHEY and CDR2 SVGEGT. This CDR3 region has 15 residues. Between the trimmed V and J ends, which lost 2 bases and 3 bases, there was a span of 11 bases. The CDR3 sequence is CASSYRAGINQPQHF. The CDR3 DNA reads TGTGCCAGCAGTTACAGGGCAGGGATCAATCAGCCCCAGCATTTT.

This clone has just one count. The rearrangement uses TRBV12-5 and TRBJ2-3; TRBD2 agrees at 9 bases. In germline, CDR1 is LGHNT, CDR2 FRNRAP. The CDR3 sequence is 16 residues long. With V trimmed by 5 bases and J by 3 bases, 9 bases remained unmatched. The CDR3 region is CASGPGTSSFTDTQYF. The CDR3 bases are TGTGCTAGTGGTCCCGGGACTAGCTCGTTTACAGATACGCAGTATTTT. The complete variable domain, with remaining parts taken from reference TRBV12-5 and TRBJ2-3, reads DARVTQTPRHKVTEMGQEVTMRCQPILGHNTVFWYRQTMMQGLELLAYFRNRAPLDDSGMPKDRFSAEMPDATLATLKIQPSEPRDSAVYFCASGPGTSSFTDTQYFGPGTRLTVL.

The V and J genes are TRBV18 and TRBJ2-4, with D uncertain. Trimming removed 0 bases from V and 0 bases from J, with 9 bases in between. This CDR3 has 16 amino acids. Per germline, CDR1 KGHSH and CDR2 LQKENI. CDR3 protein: CASSPPSRKAKNIQYF. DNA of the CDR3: TGTGCCAGCTCACCACCTAGCCGGAAAGCCAAAAACATTCAGTACTTC.

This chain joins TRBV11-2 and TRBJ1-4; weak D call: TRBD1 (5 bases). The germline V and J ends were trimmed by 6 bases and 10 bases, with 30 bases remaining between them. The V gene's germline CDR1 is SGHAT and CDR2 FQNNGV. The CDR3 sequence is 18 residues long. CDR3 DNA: TGTGCCAGCAGGGACCCGGGTAGGGGCCACCGAATCTCGGGAAAACTGTTTTTT. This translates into CASRDPGRGHRISGKLFF.

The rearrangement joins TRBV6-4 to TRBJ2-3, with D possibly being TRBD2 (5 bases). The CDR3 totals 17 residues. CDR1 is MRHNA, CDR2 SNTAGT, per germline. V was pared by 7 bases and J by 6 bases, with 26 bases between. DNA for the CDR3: TGTGCCAGCACCGAACGTTTTCGACTACCCCTAGGGGATACGCAGTATTTT. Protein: CASTERFRLPLGDTQYF.

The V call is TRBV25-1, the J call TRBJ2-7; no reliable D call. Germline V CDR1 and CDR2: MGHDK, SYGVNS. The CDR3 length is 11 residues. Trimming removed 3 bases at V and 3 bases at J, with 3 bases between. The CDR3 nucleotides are TGTGCCAGCAGTGACTACTACGAGCAGTACTTC. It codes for CASSDYYEQYF.

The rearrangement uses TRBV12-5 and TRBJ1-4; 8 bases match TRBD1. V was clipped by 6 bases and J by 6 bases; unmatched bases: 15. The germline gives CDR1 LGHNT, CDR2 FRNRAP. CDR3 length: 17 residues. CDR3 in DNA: TGTGCTAGTGGAGTACCGGGACAGGTTGCAGAGGATGAAAAACTGTTTTTT. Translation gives CASGVPGQVAEDEKLFF. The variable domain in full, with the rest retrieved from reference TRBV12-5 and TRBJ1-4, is DARVTQTPRHKVTEMGQEVTMRCQPILGHNTVFWYRQTMMQGLELLAYFRNRAPLDDSGMPKDRFSAEMPDATLATLKIQPSEPRDSAVYFCASGVPGQVAEDEKLFFGSGTQLSVL.

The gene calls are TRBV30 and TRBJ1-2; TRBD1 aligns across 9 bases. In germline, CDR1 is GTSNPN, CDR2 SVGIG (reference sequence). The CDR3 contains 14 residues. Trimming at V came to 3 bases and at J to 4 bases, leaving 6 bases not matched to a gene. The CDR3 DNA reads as TGTGCCTGGAGCCGGACAGGGGACTTCTATGGCTACACCTTC. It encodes CAWSRTGDFYGYTF.

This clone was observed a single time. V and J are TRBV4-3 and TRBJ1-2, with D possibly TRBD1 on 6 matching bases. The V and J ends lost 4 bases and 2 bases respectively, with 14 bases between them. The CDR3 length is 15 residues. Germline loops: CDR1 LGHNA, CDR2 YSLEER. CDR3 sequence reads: CASSLNPQGNYGYTF. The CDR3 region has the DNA TGCGCCAGCAGCCTAAACCCCCAGGGGAACTATGGCTACACCTTC.

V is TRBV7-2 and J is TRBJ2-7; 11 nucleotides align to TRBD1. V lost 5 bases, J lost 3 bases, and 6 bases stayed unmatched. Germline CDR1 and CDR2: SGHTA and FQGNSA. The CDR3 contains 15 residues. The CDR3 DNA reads TGTGCCAGCAGCCGTCGGACAGGGGGCCTCTACGAGCAGTACTTC. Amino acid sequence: CASSRRTGGLYEQYF.

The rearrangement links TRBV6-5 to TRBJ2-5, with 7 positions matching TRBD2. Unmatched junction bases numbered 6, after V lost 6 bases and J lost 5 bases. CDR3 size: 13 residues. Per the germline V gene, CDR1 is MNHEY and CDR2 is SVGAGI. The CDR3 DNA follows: TGTGCCAGCAGGGCGGGGGTGATGGAGACCCAGTACTTC. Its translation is CASRAGVMETQYF.